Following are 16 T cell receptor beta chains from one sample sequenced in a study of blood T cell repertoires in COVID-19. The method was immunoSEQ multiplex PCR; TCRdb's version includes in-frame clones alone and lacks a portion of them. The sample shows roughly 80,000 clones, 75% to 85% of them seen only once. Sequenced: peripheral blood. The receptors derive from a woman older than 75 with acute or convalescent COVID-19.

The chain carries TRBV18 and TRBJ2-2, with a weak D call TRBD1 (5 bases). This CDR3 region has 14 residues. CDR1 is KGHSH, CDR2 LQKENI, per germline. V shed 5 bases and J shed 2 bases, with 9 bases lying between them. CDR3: CASSAGANTGELFF. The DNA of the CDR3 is TGTGCCAGCTCAGCTGGGGCCAACACCGGGGAGCTGTTTTTT.

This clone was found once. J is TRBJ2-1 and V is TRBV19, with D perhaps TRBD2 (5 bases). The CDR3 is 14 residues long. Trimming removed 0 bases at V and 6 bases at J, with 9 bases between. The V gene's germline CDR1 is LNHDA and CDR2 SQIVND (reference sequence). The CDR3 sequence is CASSIERGFNEQFF. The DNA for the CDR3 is TGTGCCAGTAGTATAGAGCGCGGGTTCAATGAGCAGTTCTTC.

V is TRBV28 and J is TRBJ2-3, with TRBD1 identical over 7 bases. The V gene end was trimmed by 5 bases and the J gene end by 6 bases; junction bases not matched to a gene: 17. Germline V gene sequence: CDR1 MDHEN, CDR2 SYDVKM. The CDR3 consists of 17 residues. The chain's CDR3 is CASSPSQTGYPGDTQYF. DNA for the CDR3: TGTGCCAGCAGTCCCTCCCAGACAGGGTATCCGGGGGATACGCAGTATTTT.

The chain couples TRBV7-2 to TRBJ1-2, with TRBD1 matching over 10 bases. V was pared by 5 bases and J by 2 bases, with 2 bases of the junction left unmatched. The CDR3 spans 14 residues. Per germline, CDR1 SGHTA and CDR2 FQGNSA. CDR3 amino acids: CASSPDRGNYGYTF. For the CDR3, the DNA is TGTGCCAGCAGCCCGGACAGGGGGAACTATGGCTACACCTTC.

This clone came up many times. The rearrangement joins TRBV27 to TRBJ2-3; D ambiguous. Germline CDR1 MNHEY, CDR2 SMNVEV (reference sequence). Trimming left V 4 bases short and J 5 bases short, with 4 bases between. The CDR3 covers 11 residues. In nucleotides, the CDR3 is TGTGCCAGCAGTTATCTAGATACGCAGTATTTT. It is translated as CASSYLDTQYF.

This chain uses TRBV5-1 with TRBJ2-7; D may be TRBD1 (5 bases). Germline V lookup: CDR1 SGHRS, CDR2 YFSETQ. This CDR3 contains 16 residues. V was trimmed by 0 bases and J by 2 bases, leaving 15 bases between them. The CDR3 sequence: CASSLGGMTDAYEQYF. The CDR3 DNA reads TGCGCCAGCAGCTTGGGGGGAATGACAGACGCCTACGAGCAGTACTTC.

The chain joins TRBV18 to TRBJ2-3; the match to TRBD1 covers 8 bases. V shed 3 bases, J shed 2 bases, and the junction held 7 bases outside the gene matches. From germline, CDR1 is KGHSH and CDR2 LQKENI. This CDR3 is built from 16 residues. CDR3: CASSPATGAHTDTQYF. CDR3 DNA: TGTGCCAGCTCACCTGCGACAGGGGCCCACACAGATACGCAGTATTTT.

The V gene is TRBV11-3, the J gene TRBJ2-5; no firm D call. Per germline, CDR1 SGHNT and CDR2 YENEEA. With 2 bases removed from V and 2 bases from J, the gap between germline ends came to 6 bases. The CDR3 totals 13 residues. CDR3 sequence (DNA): TGTGCCAGCAGCTTACGAGAACAAGAGACCCAGTACTTC. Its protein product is CASSLREQETQYF.

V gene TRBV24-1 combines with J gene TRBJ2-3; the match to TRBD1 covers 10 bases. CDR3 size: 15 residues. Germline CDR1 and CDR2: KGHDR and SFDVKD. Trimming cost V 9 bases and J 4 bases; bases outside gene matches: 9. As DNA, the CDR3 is TGTGCCACCGACACCGGGACAGGGGTCCCAGATACGCAGTATTTT. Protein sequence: CATDTGTGVPDTQYF.

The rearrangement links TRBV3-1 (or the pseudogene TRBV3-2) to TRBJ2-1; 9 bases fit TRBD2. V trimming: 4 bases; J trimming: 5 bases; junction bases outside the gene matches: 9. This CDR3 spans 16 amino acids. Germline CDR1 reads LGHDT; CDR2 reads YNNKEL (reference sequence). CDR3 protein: CASSPLGAGGNNEQFF. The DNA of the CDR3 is TGTGCCAGCAGCCCTTTAGGAGCGGGAGGCAACAATGAGCAGTTCTTC.

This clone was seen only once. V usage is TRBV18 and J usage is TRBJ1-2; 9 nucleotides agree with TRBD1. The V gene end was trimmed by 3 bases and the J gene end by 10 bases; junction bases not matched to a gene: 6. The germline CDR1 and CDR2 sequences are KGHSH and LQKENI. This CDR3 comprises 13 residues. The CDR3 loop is CASSPQQGAVYTF. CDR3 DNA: TGTGCCAGCTCACCCCAACAGGGGGCTGTCTACACCTTC.

The CDR3 loop reads CASSPDGGGNQPQHF. The CDR3 DNA reads TGCGCCAGCAGCCCTGACGGGGGGGGCAATCAGCCCCAGCATTTT. The chain uses TRBV4-3 and TRBJ1-5; possible D gene TRBD1, 5 bases. There are 15 residues in the CDR3. V lost 4 bases and J 2 bases, leaving 12 bases between the germline ends. CDR1 and CDR2 (germline): LGHNA, YSLEER.

The chain's CDR3 is CASSLRAGGHYGYTF. The CDR3 DNA sequence: TGTGCCAGCAGCTTAAGGGCAGGGGGCCACTATGGCTACACCTTC. V is TRBV7-9 and J is TRBJ1-2; 8 nucleotides agree with TRBD1. The V segment lost 2 bases and the J segment 3 bases; nucleotides outside the gene matches: 5. Germline V gene sequence: CDR1 SEHNR, CDR2 FQNEAQ (reference sequence). The CDR3 is made up of 15 amino acids.

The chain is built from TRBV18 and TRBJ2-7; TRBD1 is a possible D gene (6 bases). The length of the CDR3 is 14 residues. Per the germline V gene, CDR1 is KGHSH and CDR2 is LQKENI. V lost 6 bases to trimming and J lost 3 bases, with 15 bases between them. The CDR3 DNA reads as TGTGCCAGCTCTCTCCGGGACACGGACTACGAGCAGTACTTC. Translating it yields CASSLRDTDYEQYF.

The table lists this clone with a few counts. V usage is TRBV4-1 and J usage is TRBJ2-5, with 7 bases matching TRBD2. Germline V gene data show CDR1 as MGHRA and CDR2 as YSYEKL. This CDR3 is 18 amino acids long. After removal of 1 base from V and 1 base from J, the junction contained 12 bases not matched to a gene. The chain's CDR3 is CASSQGGFAGVSQETQYF. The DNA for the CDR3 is TGCGCCAGCAGCCAAGGAGGGTTTGCGGGAGTGTCCCAAGAGACCCAGTACTTC.

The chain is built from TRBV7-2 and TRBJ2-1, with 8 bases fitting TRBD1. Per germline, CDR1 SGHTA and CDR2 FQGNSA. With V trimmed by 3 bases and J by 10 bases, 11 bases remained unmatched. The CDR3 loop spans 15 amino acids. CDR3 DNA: TGTGCCAGCAGCTTGACCCGGACAGGGTCCGGCGAGCAGTTCTTC. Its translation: CASSLTRTGSGEQFF.